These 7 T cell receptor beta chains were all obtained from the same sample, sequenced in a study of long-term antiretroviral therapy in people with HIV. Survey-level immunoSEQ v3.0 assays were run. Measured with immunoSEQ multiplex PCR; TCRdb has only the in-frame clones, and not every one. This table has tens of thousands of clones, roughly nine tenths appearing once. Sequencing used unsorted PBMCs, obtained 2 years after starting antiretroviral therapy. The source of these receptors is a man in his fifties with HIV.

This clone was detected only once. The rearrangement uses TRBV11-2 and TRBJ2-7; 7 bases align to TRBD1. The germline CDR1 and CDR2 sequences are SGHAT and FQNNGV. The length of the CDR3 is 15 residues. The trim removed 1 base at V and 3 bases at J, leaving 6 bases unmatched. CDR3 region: CASSLATTGNYEQYF. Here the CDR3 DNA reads TGTGCCAGCAGCTTAGCAACGACAGGGAACTACGAGCAGTACTTC.

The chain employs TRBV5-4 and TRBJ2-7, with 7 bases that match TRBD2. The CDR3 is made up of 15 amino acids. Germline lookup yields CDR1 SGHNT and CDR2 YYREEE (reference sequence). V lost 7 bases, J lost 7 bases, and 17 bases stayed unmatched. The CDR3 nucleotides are TGTGCCAGCCGACGTCTTGGGGGGGAGCTCTTAGAGCAGTACTTC. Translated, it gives CASRRLGGELLEQYF.

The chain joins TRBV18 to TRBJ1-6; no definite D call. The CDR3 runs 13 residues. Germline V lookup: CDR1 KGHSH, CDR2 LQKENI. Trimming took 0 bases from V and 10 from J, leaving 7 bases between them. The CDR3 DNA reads TGTGCCAGCTCACCACCGGATCGGTCACCCCTCCACTTT. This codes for CASSPPDRSPLHF.

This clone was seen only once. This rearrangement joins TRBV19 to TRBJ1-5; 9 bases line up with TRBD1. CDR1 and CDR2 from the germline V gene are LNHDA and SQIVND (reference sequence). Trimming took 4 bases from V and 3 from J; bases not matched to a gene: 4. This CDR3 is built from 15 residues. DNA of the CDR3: TGTGCCAGTAGTACCCACAGGGGGCTCAATCAGCCCCAGCATTTT. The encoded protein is CASSTHRGLNQPQHF.

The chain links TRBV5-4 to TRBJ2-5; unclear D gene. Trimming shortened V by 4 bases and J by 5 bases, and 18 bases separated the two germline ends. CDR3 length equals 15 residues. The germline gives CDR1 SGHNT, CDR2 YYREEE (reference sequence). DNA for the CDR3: TGTGCCAGCAGCGCCAGCCGGGTGTCAAGGGAGACCCAGTACTTC. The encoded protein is CASSASRVSRETQYF. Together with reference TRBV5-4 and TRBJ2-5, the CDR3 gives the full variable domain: ETGVTQSPTHLIKTRGQQVTLRCSSQSGHNTVSWYQQALGQGPQFIFQYYREEENGRGNFPPRFSGLQFPNYSSELNVNALELDDSALYLCASSASRVSRETQYFGPGTRLLVL.

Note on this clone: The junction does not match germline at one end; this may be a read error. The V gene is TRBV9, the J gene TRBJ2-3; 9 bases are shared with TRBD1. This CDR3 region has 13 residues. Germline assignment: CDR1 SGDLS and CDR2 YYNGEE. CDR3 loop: CASSPPQGAPTFF. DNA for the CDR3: TGTGCCAGCAGCCCACCACAGGGGGCCCCCACTTTTTTT.

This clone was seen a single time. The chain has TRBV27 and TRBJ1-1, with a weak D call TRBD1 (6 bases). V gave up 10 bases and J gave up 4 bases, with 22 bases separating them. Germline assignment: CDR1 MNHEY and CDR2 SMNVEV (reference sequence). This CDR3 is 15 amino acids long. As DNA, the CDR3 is TGTGCCACTAGAGCTATGGGGGCGTGGGGCACTGAAGCTTTCTTT. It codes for CATRAMGAWGTEAFF.